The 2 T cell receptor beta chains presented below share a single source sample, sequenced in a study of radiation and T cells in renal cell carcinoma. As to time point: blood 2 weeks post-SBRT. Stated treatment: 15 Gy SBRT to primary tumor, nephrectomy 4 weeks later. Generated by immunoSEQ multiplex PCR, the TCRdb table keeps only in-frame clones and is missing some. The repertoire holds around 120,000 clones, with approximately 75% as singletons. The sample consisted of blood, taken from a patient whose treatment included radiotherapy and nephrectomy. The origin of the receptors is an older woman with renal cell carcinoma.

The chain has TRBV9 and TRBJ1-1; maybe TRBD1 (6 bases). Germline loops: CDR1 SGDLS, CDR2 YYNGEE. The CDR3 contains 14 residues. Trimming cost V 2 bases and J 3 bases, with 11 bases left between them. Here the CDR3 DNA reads TGTGCCAGCAGCGTCAGGGGAGGGGACACTGAAGCTTTCTTT. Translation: CASSVRGGDTEAFF.

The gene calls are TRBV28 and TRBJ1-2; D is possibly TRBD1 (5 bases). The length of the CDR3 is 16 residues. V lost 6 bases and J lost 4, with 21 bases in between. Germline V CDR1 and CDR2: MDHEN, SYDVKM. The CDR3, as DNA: TGTGCCAGCAGCACCGGGACTCCCCGCCTTCCCTATGGCTACACCTTC. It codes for CASSTGTPRLPYGYTF.